The entry below describes one T cell receptor beta chain. This table comes from immunoSEQ multiplex PCR, and its TCRdb copy is limited to in-frame clones, with some not included. The data show about 34,000 clones, with around 80% seen just once and roughly 14% held by the top ten. The record originates from a study of blood T cell repertoires in COVID-19. The V end was cut by 11 bases, the J end by 2 bases, with 25 bases between. Germline V gene lookup returns CDR1 WNHNN and CDR2 SYGVQD (reference sequence). The CDR3 is 16 residues long. The chain is built from TRBV10-1 and TRBJ2-7; possible D gene TRBD2, 6 bases. The sequence came from a man older than 75 with active or convalescent COVID-19. Material: peripheral blood. DNA of the CDR3: TGCGCCGCAAGAGGAGGGAGAGCGGTAGGGCCCTACGAGCAGTACTTC. Amino acids: CAARGGRAVGPYEQYF.